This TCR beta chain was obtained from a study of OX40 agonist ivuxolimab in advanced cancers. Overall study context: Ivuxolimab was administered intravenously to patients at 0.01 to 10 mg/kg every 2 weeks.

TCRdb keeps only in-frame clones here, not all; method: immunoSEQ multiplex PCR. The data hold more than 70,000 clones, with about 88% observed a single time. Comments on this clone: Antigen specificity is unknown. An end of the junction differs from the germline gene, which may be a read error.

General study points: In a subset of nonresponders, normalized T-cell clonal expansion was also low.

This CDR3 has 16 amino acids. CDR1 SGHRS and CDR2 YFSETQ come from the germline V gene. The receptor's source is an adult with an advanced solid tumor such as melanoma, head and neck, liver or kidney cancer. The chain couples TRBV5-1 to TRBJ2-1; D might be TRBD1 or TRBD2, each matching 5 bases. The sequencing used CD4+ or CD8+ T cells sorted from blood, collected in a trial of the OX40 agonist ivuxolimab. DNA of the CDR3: TGCGTCAGCAGCCTTCAATCAGGGAGCTCCTACAATGAGCAGTTCTTC. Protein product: CVSSLQSGSSYNEQFF.